Shown below are 31 T cell receptor beta chains from a single sample sequenced in a study of cytotoxic CD8 clonotypes in ibrutinib-treated CLL. The repertoire was sequenced with immunoSEQ multiplex PCR; TCRdb's copy has only in-frame clones and lacks some. Among about 25,000 clones, 65% to 70% were seen once, and the ten largest hold approximately 50%. This sample comprised PBMCs, obtained at disease progression, from a patient treated with ibrutinib. The receptors were sampled from a human donor with chronic lymphocytic leukemia.

The rearrangement uses TRBV2 and TRBJ1-5; D remains ambiguous. The CDR3 totals 14 residues. V shed 4 bases and J shed 0 bases, with 7 bases lying between them. CDR1 is SNHLY, CDR2 FYNNEI, per germline. CDR3 DNA sequence: TGTGCCAGCAGTGGGGCCTATAGCAATCAGCCCCAGCATTTT. This gives the protein CASSGAYSNQPQHF.

The rearrangement uses TRBV6-6 and TRBJ1-1, with D uncertain. This CDR3 has 14 residues. Germline V CDR1 and CDR2: MNHNY, SVGAGI (reference sequence). Between the trimmed V and J ends, which lost 7 bases and 3 bases, there was a span of 15 bases. CDR3 sequence: CASTLLGWDTEAFF. The CDR3 region has the DNA TGTGCCAGCACCTTGCTCGGTTGGGACACTGAAGCTTTCTTT.

The CDR3 reads CASSSQGAKNIQYF. CDR3 bases: TGTGCCAGCTCATCACAAGGAGCCAAAAACATTCAGTACTTC. The V and J genes are TRBV18 and TRBJ2-4; D unresolved. With 5 bases removed from V and 0 bases from J, the gap between germline ends came to 8 bases. Germline assignment: CDR1 KGHSH and CDR2 LQKENI. The CDR3 has 14 amino acids.

About this clone: This sample also contains other DNA sequences that code for the same CDR3. This chain connects TRBV5-6 to TRBJ1-2; D possibly corresponds to TRBD1 (5 bases). This CDR3 is built from 14 residues. Germline V gives CDR1 SGHDT, CDR2 YYEEEE. V was cut by 2 bases and J by 1 base, with 9 bases left in between. The CDR3 region has the DNA TGTGCCAGCAGCTTCCGGGACCGTAACTATGGCTACACCTTC. This translates into CASSFRDRNYGYTF.

The chain links TRBV4-1 to TRBJ1-2; 7 bases map to TRBD1. Unmatched junction bases numbered 5, after V lost 1 base and J lost 3 bases. Germline assignment: CDR1 MGHRA and CDR2 YSYEKL. This CDR3 comprises 15 residues. The CDR3 sequence: CASSQGTGDYYGYTF. The CDR3 nucleotides read TGCGCCAGCAGCCAAGGTACAGGGGACTACTATGGCTACACCTTC.

This chain joins TRBV7-8 and TRBJ1-3, with 9 bases aligning to TRBD1. The CDR3 loop spans 16 amino acids. Germline lookup yields CDR1 SGHVS and CDR2 FQNEAQ. V gave up 5 bases and J gave up 3 bases; unmatched junction bases: 8. CDR3 DNA sequence: TGTGCCAGCAGCGTACAGGGGGCCTGGGTTGGAAACACCATATATTTT. Residues: CASSVQGAWVGNTIYF.

This rearrangement joins TRBV5-1 to TRBJ2-1; TRBD2 agrees at 10 bases. CDR1 is SGHRS, CDR2 YFSETQ, per germline. This CDR3 contains 15 residues. The J segment lost 7 bases and the V segment lost 3 bases, leaving 7 bases of the junction unmatched. CDR3: CASSSVAGGSNEQFF. CDR3 coding DNA: TGCGCCAGCAGCTCAGTAGCGGGGGGAAGTAATGAGCAGTTCTTC.

The V and J genes are TRBV7-2 and TRBJ2-7; D might be TRBD1 or TRBD2, each matching 5 bases. The V gene's germline CDR1 is SGHTA and CDR2 FQGNSA. The ends were cut back, 0 bases at V and 4 bases at J, with 10 bases in the middle. The length of the CDR3 is 14 residues. CDR3 nucleotides: TGTGCCAGCAGCTTAGCGGGTGGGGGTTACGAGCAGTACTTC. Its translation: CASSLAGGGYEQYF.

This chain joins TRBV9 and TRBJ2-5; D unresolved. V lost 0 bases and J lost 5, with 14 bases in between. The germline CDR1 and CDR2 sequences are SGDLS and YYNGEE. The CDR3 consists of 15 residues. The CDR3 loop is CASSVAGYLWETQYF. CDR3 in DNA: TGTGCCAGCAGCGTAGCTGGCTACTTGTGGGAGACCCAGTACTTC.

The chain combines TRBV29-1 with TRBJ2-1; 10 bases are shared with TRBD2. The junction had 7 bases not matched to a gene; V was cut back by 6 bases and J by 8 bases. Germline lookup yields CDR1 SQVTM and CDR2 ANQGSEA. The CDR3 consists of 13 residues. The CDR3 sequence is CSVPLAGGYEQFF. The DNA of the CDR3 is TGCAGCGTCCCCTTAGCGGGGGGATATGAGCAGTTCTTC.

The CDR3 DNA follows: TGTGCCAGCAGCCACCCGCGGACAGGGGCCACTGAAGCTTTCTTT. Protein product: CASSHPRTGATEAFF. The chain employs TRBV27 and TRBJ1-1, with TRBD1 identical over 9 bases. The V and J ends lost 6 bases and 4 bases, in that order; junction bases with no gene match: 9. There are 15 residues in the CDR3. Per germline, CDR1 MNHEY and CDR2 SMNVEV (reference sequence).

This clone was counted between two and nine times. The chain recombines TRBV27 with TRBJ1-5; 7 nucleotides align to TRBD1. The CDR3 loop spans 13 amino acids. Per the germline V gene, CDR1 is MNHEY and CDR2 is SMNVEV (reference sequence). V was clipped by 5 bases and J by 4 bases; unmatched bases: 2. The CDR3 nucleotides are TGTGCCAGCAGTGCGACAGGGAATCAGCCCCAGCATTTT. This codes for CASSATGNQPQHF.

With regard to this clone: Other nucleotide sequences from this sample produce the same CDR3. The genes are TRBV6-5 and TRBJ1-1, with no clear D. The V gene lost 4 bases and the J gene lost 2 bases, with 5 bases spanning the gap. The CDR3 covers 12 residues. Germline CDR1 MNHEY, CDR2 SVGAGI. The CDR3 nucleotides are TGTGCCAGCAGTTCGGGTAACACTGAAGCTTTCTTT. This codes for CASSSGNTEAFF.

CDR3 sequence reads: CASSYSYYEAFF. In DNA, the CDR3 is TGTGCCAGCAGTTACTCTTATTATGAAGCTTTCTTT. The chain links TRBV6-6 to TRBJ1-1; no clear D. The CDR3 runs to 12 residues. Germline CDR1 reads MNHNY; CDR2 reads SVGAGI (reference sequence). The V and J ends lost 0 bases and 7 bases respectively, with 6 bases between them.

This chain links TRBV19 with TRBJ2-5; 10 nucleotides agree with TRBD2. Per germline, CDR1 LNHDA and CDR2 SQIVND (reference sequence). J was trimmed by 8 bases and V by 5 bases; bases with no gene match: 14. The CDR3 runs to 16 residues. The DNA of the CDR3 is TGTGCCAGTAGTCCCCGGGGCCTAGCGGGGGCTGACACCCAGTACTTC. As protein: CASSPRGLAGADTQYF.

J is TRBJ1-1 and V is TRBV29-1, with a tentative D call TRBD1 (6 bases). Trimming stripped 5 bases from V and 1 base from J, with 8 bases between. Germline V lookup: CDR1 SQVTM, CDR2 ANQGSEA. The CDR3 sequence is 12 residues long. CDR3: CSVLRGNTEAFF. In nucleotides, the CDR3 is TGCAGCGTTCTCAGGGGGAACACTGAAGCTTTCTTT.

The chain uses TRBV27 and TRBJ1-4; D call uncertain. With 4 bases removed from V and 0 bases from J, the gap between germline ends came to 6 bases. The CDR3 is 14 amino acids. From germline, CDR1 is MNHEY and CDR2 SMNVEV (reference sequence). CDR3 nucleotide sequence: TGTGCCAGCAGTTGGTCGGCAACTAATGAAAAACTGTTTTTT. The encoded protein is CASSWSATNEKLFF.

This clone was seen only a few times. This sequence joins TRBV6-5 and TRBJ2-3, with 9 positions matching TRBD1. Germline CDR1 reads MNHEY; CDR2 reads SVGAGI. The ends lost 5 bases at V and 11 bases at J; junction bases unmatched: 5. This CDR3 region has 12 residues. CDR3 sequence (DNA): TGTGCCAGCAGTCACAGGGGGCGCGGGCAGTATTTT. Amino acids: CASSHRGRGQYF.

V gene TRBV10-3 combines with J gene TRBJ2-7; possible D gene TRBD1, 5 bases. V was shortened by 2 bases and J by 0 bases, with 8 bases between the two germline ends. Looked up from germline, CDR1 is ENHRY and CDR2 is SYGVKD. CDR3 length: 14 residues. The CDR3 loop reads CAISEGAPSYEQYF. CDR3 bases: TGTGCCATCAGTGAGGGGGCCCCCTCCTACGAGCAGTACTTC.

The chain carries TRBV5-6 and TRBJ1-2; D is ambiguous. Germline V gene lookup returns CDR1 SGHDT and CDR2 YYEEEE. V was trimmed by 3 bases and J by 2 bases, leaving 11 bases between them. The CDR3 consists of 14 residues. The CDR3, as DNA: TGTGCCAGCAGCTCCTGGACGGCGAACTATGGCTACACCTTC. Protein: CASSSWTANYGYTF.

This chain links TRBV7-9 with TRBJ2-1; D gene ambiguous. Trimming shortened V by 7 bases and J by 9 bases, and 13 bases separated the two germline ends. Germline CDR1 reads SEHNR; CDR2 reads FQNEAQ (reference sequence). This CDR3 is 12 amino acids long. CDR3 sequence: CASTQEWGEQFF. The DNA for the CDR3 is TGTGCCAGCACGCAGGAATGGGGTGAGCAGTTCTTC.

The chain carries TRBV6-1 and TRBJ2-5; weak D call: TRBD1 (5 bases). Per germline, CDR1 MNHNS and CDR2 SASEGT. This CDR3 has 12 amino acids. V lost 8 bases to trimming and J lost 4 bases, with 11 bases between them. CDR3 bases: TGTGCCAGCCGACAGATCGGAGAGACCCAGTACTTC. Translation: CASRQIGETQYF.

This chain uses TRBV5-4 with TRBJ2-7, with D possibly matching TRBD2 (5 bases). Trimming removed 0 bases at V and 1 base at J, with 17 bases between. CDR1 is SGHNT, CDR2 YYREEE, per germline (reference sequence). The CDR3 length is 17 residues. The CDR3 here is CASSLDMGWSGSYEQYF. CDR3 DNA sequence: TGTGCCAGCAGCTTGGATATGGGGTGGTCGGGATCCTACGAGCAGTACTTC.

The rearrangement joins TRBV4-3 to TRBJ1-6; TRBD1 matches 12 bases. There are 16 residues in the CDR3. The germline CDR1 and CDR2 sequences are LGHNA and YSLEER. With V trimmed by 2 bases and J by 7 bases, 3 bases remained unmatched. The CDR3 coding sequence is TGCGCCAGCAGCCAACTCGGGACAGGGGGCAATTCACCCCTCCACTTT. Translating gives CASSQLGTGGNSPLHF.

This sequence joins TRBV6-6 and TRBJ1-2, with unresolved D. This CDR3 is 12 amino acids long. Trimming left V 6 bases short and J 0 bases short, with 5 bases between. Germline values: CDR1 MNHNY, CDR2 SVGAGI (reference sequence). The CDR3 nucleotides are TGTGCCAGCAGAGAAACTAACTATGGCTACACCTTC. Protein sequence: CASRETNYGYTF.

The chain employs TRBV27 and TRBJ2-7; D is uncertain. The germline CDR1 and CDR2 sequences are MNHEY and SMNVEV (reference sequence). V was trimmed by 5 bases and J by 6 bases, leaving 11 bases between them. The CDR3 consists of 12 residues. The DNA for the CDR3 is TGTGCCAGCAGTCCTGGGCGGAGCGAGCAGTACTTC. As protein: CASSPGRSEQYF.

V usage is TRBV19 and J usage is TRBJ1-5; unclear D gene. CDR3 length: 17 amino acids. V lost 2 bases and J lost 1, with 15 bases in between. The germline CDR1 and CDR2 sequences are LNHDA and SQIVND (reference sequence). The CDR3 region is CASSIPRLEGSNQPQHF. CDR3 DNA sequence: TGTGCCAGTAGTATACCTCGGCTGGAGGGAAGCAATCAGCCCCAGCATTTT.

This clone was recorded a few times. The junction and the germline gene differ at one end; a read error may be behind it. The rearrangement links TRBV20-1 to TRBJ1-4; D perhaps matches TRBD1 (5 bases). Germline values: CDR1 DFQATT, CDR2 SNEGSKA (reference sequence). The CDR3 totals 9 residues. The CDR3 sequence is CSASQGRIF. The CDR3 DNA reads TGCAGTGCCAGTCAGGGCCGGATTTTT.

The count of this clone is one. The rearrangement joins TRBV12-5 to TRBJ1-5; a weak D match, TRBD1 (6 bases). CDR1 LGHNT and CDR2 FRNRAP come from the germline V gene. Trimming took 3 bases from V and 5 from J, leaving 11 bases between them. The CDR3 has 14 residues. The CDR3 reads CASGFGGADQPQHF. The CDR3 nucleotides are TGTGCTAGTGGTTTTGGGGGGGCAGATCAGCCCCAGCATTTT.

J is TRBJ1-3 and V is TRBV30; no clear D. The CDR3 totals 14 residues. V lost 7 bases to trimming and J lost 5 bases, with 18 bases between them. Germline values: CDR1 GTSNPN, CDR2 SVGIG (reference sequence). In DNA form, the CDR3 reads TGTGCCTATTACGGGCCCCCTAAGCGAAACACCATATATTTT. The encoded protein is CAYYGPPKRNTIYF.

This clone is a singleton in its sample. This rearrangement joins TRBV5-6 to TRBJ1-5; perhaps TRBD1 as D (5 bases). The germline V and J ends were trimmed by 1 base and 5 bases, with 10 bases remaining between them. This CDR3 has 14 residues. Germline V gene sequence: CDR1 SGHDT, CDR2 YYEEEE. The CDR3 loop is CASSLRQGYQPQHF. For the CDR3, the DNA is TGTGCCAGCAGCTTGCGTCAGGGTTATCAGCCCCAGCATTTT.